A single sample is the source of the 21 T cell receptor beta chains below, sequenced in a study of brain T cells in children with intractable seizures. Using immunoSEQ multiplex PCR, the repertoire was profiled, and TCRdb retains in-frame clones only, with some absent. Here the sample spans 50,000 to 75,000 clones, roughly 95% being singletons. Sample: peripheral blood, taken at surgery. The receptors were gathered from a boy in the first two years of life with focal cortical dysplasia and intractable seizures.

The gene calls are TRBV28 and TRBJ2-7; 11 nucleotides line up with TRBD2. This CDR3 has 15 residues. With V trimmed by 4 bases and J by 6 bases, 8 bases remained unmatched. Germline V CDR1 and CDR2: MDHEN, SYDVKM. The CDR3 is CASSSISGRAPEQYF. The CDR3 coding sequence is TGTGCCAGCAGTTCCATTAGCGGGAGGGCCCCCGAGCAGTACTTC. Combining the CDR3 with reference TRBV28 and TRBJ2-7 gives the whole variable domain DVKVTQSSRYLVKRTGEKVFLECVQDMDHENMFWYRQDPGLGLRLIYFSYDVKMKEKGDIPEGYSVSREKKERFSLILESASTNQTSMYLCASSSISGRAPEQYFGPGTRLTVT.

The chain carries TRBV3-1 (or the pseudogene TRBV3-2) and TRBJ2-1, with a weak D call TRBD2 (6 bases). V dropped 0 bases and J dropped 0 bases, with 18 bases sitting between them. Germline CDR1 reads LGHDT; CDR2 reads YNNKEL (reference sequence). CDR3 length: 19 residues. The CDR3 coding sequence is TGTGCCAGCAGCCAAGATCTGACCCAGCGGGCGGGCTCCTACAATGAGCAGTTCTTC. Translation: CASSQDLTQRAGSYNEQFF.

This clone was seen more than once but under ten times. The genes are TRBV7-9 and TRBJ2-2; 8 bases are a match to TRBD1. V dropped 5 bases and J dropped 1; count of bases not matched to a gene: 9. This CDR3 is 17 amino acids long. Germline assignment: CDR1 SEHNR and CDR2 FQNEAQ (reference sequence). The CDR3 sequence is CASSGGQGEKNTGELFF. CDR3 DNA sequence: TGTGCCAGCAGCGGTGGACAGGGAGAAAAGAACACCGGGGAGCTGTTTTTT. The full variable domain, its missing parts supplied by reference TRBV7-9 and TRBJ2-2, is DTGVSQNPRHKITKRGQNVTFRCDPISEHNRLYWYRQTLGQGPEFLTYFQNEAQLEKSRLLSDRFSAERPKGSFSTLEIQRTEQGDSAMYLCASSGGQGEKNTGELFFGEGSRLTVL.

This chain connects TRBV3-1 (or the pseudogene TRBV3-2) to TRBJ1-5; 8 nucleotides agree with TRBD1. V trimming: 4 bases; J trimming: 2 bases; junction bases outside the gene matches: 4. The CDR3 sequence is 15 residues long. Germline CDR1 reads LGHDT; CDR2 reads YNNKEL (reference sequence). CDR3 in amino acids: CASSPSTGGNQPQHF. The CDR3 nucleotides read TGTGCCAGCAGCCCCTCGACAGGGGGCAATCAGCCCCAGCATTTT.

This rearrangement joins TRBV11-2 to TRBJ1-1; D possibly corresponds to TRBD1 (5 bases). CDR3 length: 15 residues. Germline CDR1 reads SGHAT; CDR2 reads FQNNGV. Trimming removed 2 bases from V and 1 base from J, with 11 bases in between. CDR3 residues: CASSLRPGTNTEAFF. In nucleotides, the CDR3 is TGTGCCAGCAGCTTACGTCCAGGGACGAACACTGAAGCTTTCTTT.

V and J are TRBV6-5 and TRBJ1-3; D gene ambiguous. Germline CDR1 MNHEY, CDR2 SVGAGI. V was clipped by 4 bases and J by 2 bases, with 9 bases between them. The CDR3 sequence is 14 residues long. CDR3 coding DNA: TGTGCCAGCAGTTCGGGCCACGCTGGAAACACCATATATTTT. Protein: CASSSGHAGNTIYF.

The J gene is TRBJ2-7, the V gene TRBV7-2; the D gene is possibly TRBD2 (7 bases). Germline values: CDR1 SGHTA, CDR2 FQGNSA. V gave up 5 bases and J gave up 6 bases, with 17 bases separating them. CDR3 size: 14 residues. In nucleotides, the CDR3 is TGTGCCAGCAGCCACAAAGGGGGGGGACTCGAGCAGTACTTC. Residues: CASSHKGGGLEQYF.

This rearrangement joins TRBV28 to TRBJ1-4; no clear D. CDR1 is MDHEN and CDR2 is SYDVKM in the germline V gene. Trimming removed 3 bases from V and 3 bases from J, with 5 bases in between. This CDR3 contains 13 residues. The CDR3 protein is CASSFVPNEKLFF. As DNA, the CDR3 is TGTGCCAGCAGTTTCGTCCCTAATGAAAAACTGTTTTTT.

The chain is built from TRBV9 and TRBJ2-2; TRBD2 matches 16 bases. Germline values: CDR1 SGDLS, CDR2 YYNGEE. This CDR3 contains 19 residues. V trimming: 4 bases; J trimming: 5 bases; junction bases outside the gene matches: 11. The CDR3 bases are TGTGCCAGCAGCCCCACCGGGACTAGCGGGAGGGCAGGGACCGGGGAGCTGTTTTTT. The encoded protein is CASSPTGTSGRAGTGELFF.

The DNA for the CDR3 is TGTGCCAGTAGTATCTACGGCACCTACGAGCAGTACTTC. Translation gives CASSIYGTYEQYF. V gene TRBV19 combines with J gene TRBJ2-7; no definite D call. The CDR3 sequence is 13 residues long. V dropped 3 bases and J dropped 2 bases, with 8 bases sitting between them. Germline V CDR1 and CDR2: LNHDA, SQIVND (reference sequence). Full variable domain (outside the CDR3, taken from reference TRBV19 and TRBJ2-7): DGGITQSPKYLFRKEGQNVTLSCEQNLNHDAMYWYRQDPGQGLRLIYYSQIVNDFQKGDIAEGYSVSREKKESFPLTVTSAQKNPTAFYLCASSIYGTYEQYFGPGTRLTVT.

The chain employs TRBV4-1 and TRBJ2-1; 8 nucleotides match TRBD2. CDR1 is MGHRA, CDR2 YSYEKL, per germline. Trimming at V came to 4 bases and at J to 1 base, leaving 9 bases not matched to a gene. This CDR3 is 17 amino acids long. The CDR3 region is CASSLRGSGVSYNEQFF. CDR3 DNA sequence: TGCGCCAGCAGCCTTCGAGGTAGCGGGGTATCCTACAATGAGCAGTTCTTC.

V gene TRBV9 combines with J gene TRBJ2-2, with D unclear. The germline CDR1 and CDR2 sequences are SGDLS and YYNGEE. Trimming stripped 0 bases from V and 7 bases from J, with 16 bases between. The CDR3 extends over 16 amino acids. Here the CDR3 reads CASSVGPDQVLGELFF. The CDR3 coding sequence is TGTGCCAGCAGCGTAGGACCAGACCAGGTCCTCGGGGAGCTGTTTTTT.

The CDR3 nucleotides read TGTGCCAGCAAGTGGGCTGATACGCAGTATTTT. This translates into CASKWADTQYF. The rearrangement joins TRBV6-6 to TRBJ2-3; D unclear. The germline V gene encodes CDR1 MNHNY and CDR2 SVGAGI (reference sequence). Trimming removed 7 bases at V and 6 bases at J, with 8 bases between. CDR3 length equals 11 residues.

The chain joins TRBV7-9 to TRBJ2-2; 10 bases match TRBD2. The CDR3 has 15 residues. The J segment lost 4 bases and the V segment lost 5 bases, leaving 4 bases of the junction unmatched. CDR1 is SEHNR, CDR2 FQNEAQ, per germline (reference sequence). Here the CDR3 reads CASSPKREGTGELFF. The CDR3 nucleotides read TGTGCCAGCAGCCCCAAGCGGGAGGGCACCGGGGAGCTGTTTTTT.

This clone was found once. CDR3 coding DNA: TGTGCCAGCAGTTTATCCGTCGGGACTGGGACTAGCACAGATACGCAGTATTTT. This translates into CASSLSVGTGTSTDTQYF. The gene calls are TRBV27 and TRBJ2-3; possibly TRBD2 for D (6 bases). Trimming stripped 0 bases from V and 0 bases from J, with 16 bases between. The CDR3 covers 18 residues. The germline CDR1 and CDR2 sequences are MNHEY and SMNVEV (reference sequence).

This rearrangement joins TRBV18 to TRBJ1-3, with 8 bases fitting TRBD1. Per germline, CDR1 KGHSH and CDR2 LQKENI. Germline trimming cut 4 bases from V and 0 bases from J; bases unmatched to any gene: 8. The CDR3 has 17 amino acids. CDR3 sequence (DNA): TGTGCCAGCTCACTTGGGACAGGCGAAAACTCTGGAAACACCATATATTTT. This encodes CASSLGTGENSGNTIYF.

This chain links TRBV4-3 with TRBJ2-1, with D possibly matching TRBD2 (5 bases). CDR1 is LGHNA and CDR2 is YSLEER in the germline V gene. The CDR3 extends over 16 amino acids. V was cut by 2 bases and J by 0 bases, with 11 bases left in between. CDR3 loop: CASSQRGHISYNEQFF. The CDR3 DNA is TGCGCCAGCAGCCAAAGAGGGCATATCTCCTACAATGAGCAGTTCTTC.

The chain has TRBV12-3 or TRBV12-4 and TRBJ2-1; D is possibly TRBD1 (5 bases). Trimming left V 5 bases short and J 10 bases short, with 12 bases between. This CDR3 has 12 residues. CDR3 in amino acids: CASSRQGLEQFF. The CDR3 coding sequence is TGTGCCAGCAGTCGTCAGGGTTTGGAGCAGTTCTTC.

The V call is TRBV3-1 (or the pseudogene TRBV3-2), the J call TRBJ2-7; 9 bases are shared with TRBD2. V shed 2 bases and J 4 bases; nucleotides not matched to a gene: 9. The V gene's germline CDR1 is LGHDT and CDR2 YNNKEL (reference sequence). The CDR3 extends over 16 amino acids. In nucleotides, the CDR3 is TGTGCCAGCAGCCAATGGTGTTGCGGGGGGGGTTACGAGCAGTACTTC. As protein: CASSQWCCGGGYEQYF.

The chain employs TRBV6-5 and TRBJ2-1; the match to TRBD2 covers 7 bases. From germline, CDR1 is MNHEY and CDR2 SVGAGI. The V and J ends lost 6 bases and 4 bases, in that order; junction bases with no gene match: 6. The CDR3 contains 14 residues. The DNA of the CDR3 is TGTGCCAGCAGGCCCAGCGGGACGTACAATGAGCAGTTCTTC. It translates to CASRPSGTYNEQFF.

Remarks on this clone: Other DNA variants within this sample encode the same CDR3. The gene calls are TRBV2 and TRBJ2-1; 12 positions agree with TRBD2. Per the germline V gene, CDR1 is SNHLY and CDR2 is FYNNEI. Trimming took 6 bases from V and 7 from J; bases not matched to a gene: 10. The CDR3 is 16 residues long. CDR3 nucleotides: TGTGCCAGCAGGCTTGAACTAGCGGGGGGTAGGAATGAGCAGTTCTTC. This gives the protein CASRLELAGGRNEQFF.